These 13 T cell receptor beta chains share one sample of origin, sequenced in a study of long-term antiretroviral therapy in people with HIV. immunoSEQ v3.0 was run at survey level. TCRdb's table, derived via immunoSEQ multiplex PCR, lists solely in-frame clones and lacks some. Of some 16,000 clones listed, approximately 96% were seen once; the top ten hold about 1.4%. The sequencing used unsorted PBMCs, collected around 10 years after starting antiretroviral therapy. The receptors stem from a young man with HIV.

This sequence joins TRBV14 and TRBJ1-1; D unresolved. Trimming left V 4 bases short and J 1 base short, with 10 bases between. The CDR3 is 14 amino acids. Germline CDR1 SGHDN, CDR2 FVKESK. CDR3 amino acids: CASSLGAANTEAFF. In DNA form, the CDR3 reads TGTGCCAGCAGCCTGGGAGCGGCGAACACTGAAGCTTTCTTT.

This chain links TRBV2 with TRBJ2-5; no definite D call. The CDR3 contains 11 residues. Trimming took 7 bases from V and 4 from J, leaving 7 bases between them. Germline V gives CDR1 SNHLY, CDR2 FYNNEI. This chain's CDR3 is CASIARETQYF. The CDR3 DNA sequence: TGTGCCAGCATCGCGAGAGAGACCCAGTACTTC. Combining the CDR3 with reference TRBV2 and TRBJ2-5 gives the whole variable domain EPEVTQTPSHQVTQMGQEVILRCVPISNHLYFYWYRQILGQKVEFLVSFYNNEISEKSEIFDDQFSVERPDGSNFTLKIRSTKLEDSAMYFCASIARETQYFGPGTRLLVL.

The rearrangement joins TRBV6-6 to TRBJ2-3, with D perhaps TRBD2 (7 bases). The CDR3 contains 14 residues. Germline V gives CDR1 MNHNY, CDR2 SVGAGI (reference sequence). Between the trimmed V and J ends, which lost 7 bases and 1 base, there was a span of 12 bases. The CDR3 coding sequence is TGTGCCAGCATGATAGGGGGGGGCACAGATACGCAGTATTTT. The encoded protein is CASMIGGGTDTQYF.

The chain employs TRBV5-1 and TRBJ2-7; D may correspond to TRBD1 or TRBD2 (6 bases each). CDR1 is SGHRS, CDR2 YFSETQ, per germline. CDR3 length: 15 amino acids. V dropped 2 bases and J dropped 3 bases, with 15 bases sitting between them. The CDR3 spells CASSFAGGGIYEQYF. Written as DNA, the CDR3 is TGCGCCAGCAGCTTTGCTGGGGGCGGGATCTACGAGCAGTACTTC. Full variable domain (missing parts from reference TRBV5-1 and TRBJ2-7): KAGVTQTPRYLIKTRGQQVTLSCSPISGHRSVSWYQQTPGQGLQFLFEYFSETQRNKGNFPGRFSGRQFSNSRSEMNVSTLELGDSALYLCASSFAGGGIYEQYFGPGTRLTVT.

CDR3 sequence (DNA): TGTGCCAGCAGTTACGGGACAGGGCGCCAAGAGACCCAGTACTTC. The encoded protein is CASSYGTGRQETQYF. V is TRBV6-6 and J is TRBJ2-5; 9 bases fit TRBD1. Germline values: CDR1 MNHNY, CDR2 SVGAGI (reference sequence). Trimming cost V 2 bases and J 1 base; bases outside gene matches: 2. The CDR3 spans 15 residues.

CDR3 nucleotide sequence: TGTGCCAGCATGGGGGGGGGCGTCGTGAGCACAGATACGCAGTATTTT. This codes for CASMGGGVVSTDTQYF. The chain links TRBV28 to TRBJ2-3; D may be TRBD2 (7 bases). V was shortened by 7 bases and J by 0 bases, with 17 bases between the two germline ends. The CDR3 consists of 16 residues. The V gene's germline CDR1 is MDHEN and CDR2 SYDVKM.

The chain joins TRBV7-2 to TRBJ1-2; D remains unclear. There are 14 residues in the CDR3. Germline CDR1 reads SGHTA; CDR2 reads FQGNSA. Trimming removed 1 base from V and 6 bases from J, with 12 bases in between. CDR3 nucleotides: TGTGCCAGCAGCTTAGACGGGAGGCCGGATGGCTACACCTTC. It is translated as CASSLDGRPDGYTF. Together with reference TRBV7-2 and TRBJ1-2, the CDR3 gives the full variable domain: GAGVSQSPSNKVTEKGKDVELRCDPISGHTALYWYRQSLGQGLEFLIYFQGNSAPDKSGLPSDRFSAERTGGSVSTLTIQRTQQEDSAVYLCASSLDGRPDGYTFGSGTRLTVV.

The V gene is TRBV18, the J gene TRBJ2-1, with 7 positions matching TRBD1. V trimming: 4 bases; J trimming: 4 bases; junction bases outside the gene matches: 4. The germline V gene has CDR1 KGHSH and CDR2 LQKENI. This CDR3 contains 14 residues. This CDR3 is CASSLSGQYNEQFF. Here the CDR3 DNA reads TGTGCCAGCTCACTTTCGGGACAGTACAATGAGCAGTTCTTC. The variable domain in full, completed from reference TRBV18 and TRBJ2-1, reads NAGVMQNPRHLVRRRGQEARLRCSPMKGHSHVYWYRQLPEEGLKFMVYLQKENIIDESGMPKERFSAEFPKEGPSILRIQQVVRGDSAAYFCASSLSGQYNEQFFGPGTRLTVL.

This rearrangement joins TRBV7-3 to TRBJ1-1; no clear D. CDR1 and CDR2 (germline): SGHTA, FQGTGA. This CDR3 region has 13 residues. V gave up 4 bases and J gave up 1 base, with 7 bases separating them. CDR3 sequence reads: CASSSQPNTEAFF. DNA of the CDR3: TGTGCCAGCAGCTCACAACCGAACACTGAAGCTTTCTTT.

This CDR3 is CASSPDRSETQYF. The CDR3 region has the DNA TGTGCCAGCAGCCCCGACAGGAGCGAGACCCAGTACTTC. The chain has TRBV7-9 and TRBJ2-5, with a tentative D call TRBD1 (6 bases). The CDR3 spans 13 residues. The V gene lost 5 bases and the J gene lost 5 bases, with 12 bases spanning the gap. Germline lookup yields CDR1 SEHNR and CDR2 FQNEAQ (reference sequence).

The rearrangement uses TRBV30 and TRBJ1-4, with D uncertain. Trimming took off 3 bases at V and 8 bases at J, with 16 bases between the two ends. The germline CDR1 and CDR2 sequences are GTSNPN and SVGIG (reference sequence). There are 14 residues in the CDR3. The CDR3 reads CAWRSGPEGEKLFF. CDR3 coding DNA: TGTGCCTGGAGGTCCGGACCAGAGGGCGAAAAACTGTTTTTT.

This chain joins TRBV5-1 and TRBJ1-3; 7 positions match TRBD1. The CDR3 length is 13 residues. CDR1 and CDR2 (germline): SGHRS, YFSETQ. V gave up 3 bases and J gave up 4 bases; unmatched junction bases: 1. CDR3 DNA: TGCGCCAGCAGCTCGGACAGGGGAAACACCATATATTTT. It encodes CASSSDRGNTIYF.

Of note for this clone: Additional DNA sequences in this sample encode the identical CDR3. The chain combines TRBV5-1 with TRBJ2-3, with D unresolved. The germline CDR1 and CDR2 sequences are SGHRS and YFSETQ. Trimming took off 2 bases at V and 1 base at J, with 5 bases between the two ends. This CDR3 has 13 residues. The CDR3 loop is CASSFGGTDTQYF. CDR3 coding DNA: TGCGCCAGCAGCTTTGGAGGCACAGATACGCAGTATTTT.